One sample yielded the 25 T cell receptor beta chains listed below, sequenced in a study of monozygotic twins with inflammatory bowel disease. TCRdb reprocessed the 5' RACE reads and reports one entry per CDR3 protein, with no DNA. The repertoire table contains 150,000 to 200,000 distinct CDR3 sequences. The specimen was blood. The receptors originated from a human donor with ulcerative colitis or Crohn's disease, or a healthy co-twin of an affected twin (not recorded which).

The gene calls are TRBV29-1 and TRBJ1-3; TCRdb lists TRBD1, though no DNA is available to test this call. The CDR3 is 11 residues long. The germline CDR1 and CDR2 sequences are SQVTM and ANQGSEA. The CDR3 region is CSVETEGTIYF.

The rearrangement uses TRBV27 and TRBJ1-6; with no DNA, the TCRdb D assignment of TRBD1 cannot be verified. Per germline, CDR1 MNHEY and CDR2 SMNVEV (reference sequence). The CDR3 loop spans 16 amino acids. The CDR3 here is CASSPQSAGRNSPLHF.

The gene calls are TRBV5-5 and TRBJ2-5; TCRdb proposes TRBD1, but this gene call is untestable without DNA. Germline CDR1 is SGHKS and CDR2 is YYEKEE (reference sequence). This CDR3 comprises 15 residues. The CDR3 loop is CASSHPGPVEETQYF.

The CDR3 here is CSARGMGTGDNQPQHF. V gene TRBV20-1 combines with J gene TRBJ1-5; as DNA is missing, the TRBD1 call by TCRdb cannot be tested. The germline V gene has CDR1 DFQATT and CDR2 SNEGSKA (reference sequence). This CDR3 region has 16 residues.

This sequence joins TRBV7-7 and TRBJ2-7; TCRdb's assignment of TRBD1 cannot be checked, as there is no DNA. The CDR3 has 13 amino acids. In germline, CDR1 is SSHAT, CDR2 FNYEAQ (reference sequence). CDR3 loop: CASSFSGDNEQYF.

This chain links TRBV12-3 or TRBV12-4 with TRBJ1-2. The CDR3 consists of 11 residues. CDR3 loop: CASRAQVGYTF.

The chain's CDR3 is CASTLRTGNTGELFF. The V call is TRBV27, the J call TRBJ2-2; TCRdb reports TRBD1, a call that lacks DNA to check it against. The CDR3 sequence is 15 residues long. The V gene's germline CDR1 is MNHEY and CDR2 SMNVEV (reference sequence).

The chain joins TRBV6-6 to TRBJ2-3; TCRdb designates TRBD2, a call that cannot be tested without DNA. CDR3 size: 14 residues. Germline V gene data show CDR1 as MNHNY and CDR2 as SVGAGI (reference sequence). This chain's CDR3 is CASSLRPHTDTQYF.

V is TRBV5-1 and J is TRBJ1-4. Germline V lookup: CDR1 SGHRS, CDR2 YFSETQ. The CDR3 sequence is 12 residues long. The CDR3 region is CASSLDGEKLFF. Supplemented by reference TRBV5-1 and TRBJ1-4, the full variable domain reads KAGVTQTPRYLIKTRGQQVTLSCSPISGHRSVSWYQQTPGQGLQFLFEYFSETQRNKGNFPGRFSGRQFSNSRSEMNVSTLELGDSALYLCASSLDGEKLFFGSGTQLSVL.

The chain recombines TRBV25-1 with TRBJ2-3; TCRdb indicates TRBD1, and absent DNA this call remains unverified. CDR1 and CDR2 from the germline V gene are MGHDK and SYGVNS. The CDR3 contains 15 residues. CDR3 sequence reads: CASSAPGPHTDTQYF.

J is TRBJ1-6 and V is TRBV7-2; TCRdb selects TRBD1, and the lack of DNA leaves this call unchecked. CDR3 length: 16 amino acids. CDR1 and CDR2 from the germline V gene are SGHTA and FQGNSA. The CDR3 is CASSSGQRSYNSPLHF.

This chain connects TRBV12-3 or TRBV12-4 to TRBJ2-3; TCRdb picks TRBD1, but there is no DNA to check that call. The CDR3 has 14 amino acids. CDR3 amino acids: CASSPDRSTDTQYF.

The chain couples TRBV18 to TRBJ2-7; TCRdb's assignment of TRBD1 cannot be checked, as there is no DNA. The CDR3 totals 13 residues. Germline assignment: CDR1 KGHSH and CDR2 LQKENI. CDR3 in amino acids: CASSLGTNYEQYF.

The chain uses TRBV15 and TRBJ2-2; TCRdb indicates TRBD2, and absent DNA this call remains unverified. CDR3 length equals 15 residues. The germline CDR1 and CDR2 sequences are LNHNV and YYDKDF (reference sequence). The CDR3 spells CASTREVKNTGELFF.

CDR3 amino acids: CASSFLAGDPNTGELFF. The chain uses TRBV5-1 and TRBJ2-2; TCRdb outputs TRBD2, but without DNA this stays unchecked. This CDR3 region has 17 residues. Looked up from germline, CDR1 is SGHRS and CDR2 is YFSETQ.

The rearrangement links TRBV20-1 to TRBJ2-1; TCRdb names TRBD1, which stays unverified in the absence of DNA. Looked up from germline, CDR1 is DFQATT and CDR2 is SNEGSKA (reference sequence). The CDR3 runs to 14 residues. The CDR3 spells CSARGGQGLDEQFF.

J is TRBJ1-4 and V is TRBV20-1; without DNA, the TCRdb call of TRBD1 cannot be checked. The germline CDR1 and CDR2 sequences are DFQATT and SNEGSKA (reference sequence). The CDR3 contains 17 residues. The CDR3 protein is CSARAPVTGADNEKLFF.

The chain uses TRBV3-1 and TRBJ2-1. This CDR3 spans 18 amino acids. Germline values: CDR1 LGHDT, CDR2 YNNKEL (reference sequence). CDR3 sequence reads: CASSQDSKDRSSYNEQFF.

J is TRBJ2-3 and V is TRBV10-2; TCRdb proposes TRBD1, but this gene call is untestable without DNA. CDR3 size: 15 residues. The germline V gene has CDR1 WSHSY and CDR2 SAAADI. This chain's CDR3 is CASSPLGASTDTQYF.

The gene calls are TRBV7-9 and TRBJ2-7; TCRdb outputs TRBD1, but without DNA this stays unchecked. The germline gives CDR1 SEHNR, CDR2 FQNEAQ (reference sequence). The CDR3 length is 14 residues. The CDR3 reads CASSLEGGPDEQYF. The whole variable domain, remainder taken from reference TRBV7-9 and TRBJ2-7, is DTGVSQNPRHKITKRGQNVTFRCDPISEHNRLYWYRQTLGQGPEFLTYFQNEAQLEKSRLLSDRFSAERPKGSFSTLEIQRTEQGDSAMYLCASSLEGGPDEQYFGPGTRLTVT.

The chain couples TRBV29-1 to TRBJ1-1. Per the germline V gene, CDR1 is SQVTM and CDR2 is ANQGSEA. The CDR3 is made up of 15 amino acids. CDR3: CSVEDIRTLPREAFF.

V is TRBV2 and J is TRBJ2-5; TCRdb's D call, TRBD2, is unchecked because there is no DNA. The CDR3 length is 14 residues. CDR1 is SNHLY and CDR2 is FYNNEI in the germline V gene. The CDR3 is CASSETSAPPTQYF.

The V gene is TRBV10-3, the J gene TRBJ1-1; lacking DNA, the TRBD1 call made by TCRdb goes unchecked. This CDR3 contains 12 residues. Germline-derived CDR1 and CDR2 are ENHRY and SYGVKD. This CDR3 reads CAIGQGVAEAFF.

The chain combines TRBV5-4 with TRBJ2-1; TCRdb indicates TRBD1, and absent DNA this call remains unverified. The germline CDR1 and CDR2 sequences are SGHNT and YYREEE (reference sequence). This CDR3 comprises 14 residues. The chain's CDR3 is CASSLGGVLDEQFF.

CDR3 loop: CASSDGTPVNEQFF. The rearrangement links TRBV6-2 or TRBV6-3 to TRBJ2-1; TCRdb returns TRBD1, unconfirmable since there is no DNA. This CDR3 has 14 amino acids. Germline CDR1 MNHEY, CDR2 SVGEGT.